What follows is one T cell receptor (beta chain) and its context. This record comes from a study of shared clonotypes between healthy human individuals. Donors were healthy HIV-negative adults without recent acute infections or vaccinations. Splitting of CD4+ cells produced CD45RA+ naive and CD45RA-negative memory subsets. Sequencing used immunoSEQ multiplex PCR; TCRdb keeps in-frame clones, though not all of them. The profile covers about 1.1 million clones, with roughly 80% appearing a single time and 0.89% taken by the ten largest. The CDR3 loop spans 14 amino acids. Per germline, CDR1 SQVTM and CDR2 ANQGSEA. V shed 6 bases and J 9 bases; nucleotides not matched to a gene: 15.

Material: memory CD4+ T cells from PBMCs. This sample's subset: CD45RA-negative fraction. The clonotype was recovered from a man between 18 and 35 years old in good health. Some clones in this sample may be carry-over from other donors' samples. The rearrangement joins TRBV29-1 to TRBJ2-7; the match to TRBD1 covers 9 bases. The CDR3 here is CSVETGGAGQRQYF. In DNA, the CDR3 is TGCAGCGTCGAAACAGGGGGCGCAGGGCAGAGGCAGTACTTC.